The rows below give T cell receptor beta chains drawn from one sample of a study of blood T cell repertoires in COVID-19. Sequencing used immunoSEQ multiplex PCR; TCRdb keeps in-frame clones, though not all of them. The sample has 200,000 or so clones; roughly 90% are singletons. Sequencing was done on a sample of peripheral blood. The receptors derive from a woman aged 40 to 55 who had recovered from COVID-19. Both conserved end residues are part of each CDR3. D genes are given only for firm matches. Clone size appears in some rows only: once, few, many, or a class for an expanded clone.

d_call	v_call	clone_size	j_call	cdr3_nt	cdr3_aa
.	TRBV30	once	TRBJ1-5	TGTGCCTGGAGTGTAAGGGGCGGTAGCAATCAGCCCCAGCATTTT	CAWSVRGGSNQPQHF
TRBD2	TRBV11-2	.	TRBJ2-5	TGTGCCAGCAGCCTAGAAGCGGGAGGGCCCTCGAGGGAGACCCAGTACTTC	CASSLEAGGPSRETQYF
TRBD2	TRBV5-6	.	TRBJ2-5	TGTGCCAGTTCGACTAGCGGACGGGAGACCCAGTACTTC	CASSTSGRETQYF
.	TRBV9	many	TRBJ2-6	TGTGCCAGCAGCGTAGCTTCTAGCCCTGGGGCCAACGTCCTGACTTTC	CASSVASSPGANVLTF
.	TRBV9	.	TRBJ2-3	TGTGCCAGCAGCGTAGACAGGGTTTCAGATACGCAGTATTTT	CASSVDRVSDTQYF
TRBD2	TRBV7-3	.	TRBJ2-1	TGTGCCAGCAGCTTATGCGGGAGCACGGTCTATGAGCAGTTCTTC	CASSLCGSTVYEQFF
TRBD1	TRBV7-9	.	TRBJ2-7	TGTGCCAGCAGCCCGTACGGACAGGGCTCCTACGAGCAGTACTTC	CASSPYGQGSYEQYF
TRBD1	TRBV19	.	TRBJ1-2	TGTGCCAGTAGGCCTTTAGGACAGGGGAACTATGGCTACACCTTC	CASRPLGQGNYGYTF
.	TRBV7-2	.	TRBJ2-1	TGTGCCAGCAGTCGAGAGACAGGCCCCTACAATGAGCAGTTCTTC	CASSRETGPYNEQFF
.	TRBV2	.	TRBJ2-7	TGTGCCAGCAGTCCGACACAGGGTATCTACGAGCAGTACTTC	CASSPTQGIYEQYF
.	TRBV6-5	.	TRBJ1-6	TGTGCCAGCAGAAACAGGGACGATGGGCCTTTCCACTTT	CASRNRDDGPFHF